Listed below are T cell receptor beta chains from one sample, sequenced in a study of blood T cell repertoires in COVID-19. Using immunoSEQ multiplex PCR, the repertoire was profiled, and TCRdb retains in-frame clones only, with some absent. The table shows 71,000 or so clones, with just under 85% occurring only once. The specimen was peripheral blood. The source of these receptors is a man between 65 and 80 years old with acute or convalescent COVID-19. Both conserved end residues are part of each CDR3. D genes are given only for firm matches. Part of the rows lack a size; the others show once, few, many or a class for expanded clones.

d_call: TRBD2; cdr3_length: 13; j_call: TRBJ2-1; clone_size: NA; v_call: TRBV7-9; cdr3_aa: CASWTSGRDEQFF; cdr3_nt: TGTGCCAGCTGGACTAGCGGGAGAGATGAGCAGTTCTTC
d_call: NA; cdr3_length: 13; j_call: TRBJ1-2; clone_size: NA; v_call: TRBV29-1; cdr3_aa: CSVTWEGGYGYTF; cdr3_nt: TGCAGCGTTACCTGGGAGGGGGGCTATGGCTACACCTTC
d_call: TRBD1; cdr3_length: 17; j_call: TRBJ2-1; clone_size: once; v_call: TRBV6-2/TRBV6-3; cdr3_aa: CASSYFGQGSSYNEQFF; cdr3_nt: TGTGCCAGCAGTTACTTCGGACAGGGTAGCTCCTACAATGAGCAGTTCTTC
d_call: NA; cdr3_length: 15; j_call: TRBJ2-4; clone_size: NA; v_call: TRBV28; cdr3_aa: CASSLLSFPENIQYF; cdr3_nt: TGTGCCAGCAGTTTATTAAGTTTCCCAGAAAACATTCAGTACTTC
d_call: TRBD1; cdr3_length: 15; j_call: TRBJ1-2; clone_size: few; v_call: TRBV27; cdr3_aa: CASSKDRESPYGYTF; cdr3_nt: TGTGCCAGCAGTAAGGACAGGGAATCTCCCTATGGCTACACCTTC
d_call: TRBD2; cdr3_length: 18; j_call: TRBJ2-1; clone_size: NA; v_call: TRBV14; cdr3_aa: CASSQDWGRLAGSNEQFF; cdr3_nt: TGTGCCAGCAGCCAAGATTGGGGGCGACTAGCGGGATCAAATGAGCAGTTCTTC
d_call: TRBD2; cdr3_length: 16; j_call: TRBJ2-1; clone_size: many; v_call: TRBV5-1; cdr3_aa: CASSLTASGRRVEQFF; cdr3_nt: TGCGCCAGCAGCTTGACAGCTAGCGGGAGGAGGGTTGAGCAGTTCTTC
d_call: TRBD1; cdr3_length: 15; j_call: TRBJ2-3; clone_size: NA; v_call: TRBV10-1; cdr3_aa: CASSEQGARTDTQYF; cdr3_nt: TGCGCCAGCAGTGAACAGGGGGCGCGAACAGATACGCAGTATTTT
d_call: NA; cdr3_length: 17; j_call: TRBJ1-3; clone_size: NA; v_call: TRBV3-1/TRBV3-2; cdr3_aa: CASSQGRDIVSGNTIYF; cdr3_nt: TGTGCCAGCAGCCAAGGAAGGGACATCGTCTCTGGAAACACCATATATTTT
d_call: TRBD1; cdr3_length: 11; j_call: TRBJ1-1; clone_size: once; v_call: TRBV20-1; cdr3_aa: CSASQQGAAFF; cdr3_nt: TGCAGTGCTAGTCAACAGGGGGCAGCTTTCTTT
d_call: TRBD2; cdr3_length: 15; j_call: TRBJ2-1; clone_size: few; v_call: TRBV5-4; cdr3_aa: CASSLASGMRIEQFF; cdr3_nt: TGTGCCAGCAGCCTGGCGAGCGGGATGAGGATTGAGCAGTTCTTC
d_call: TRBD1; cdr3_length: 14; j_call: TRBJ1-4; clone_size: once; v_call: TRBV28; cdr3_aa: CASSPGQGASVLFF; cdr3_nt: TGTGCCAGCAGCCCCGGACAGGGGGCTTCTGTTCTGTTTTTT
d_call: NA; cdr3_length: 15; j_call: TRBJ2-3; clone_size: NA; v_call: TRBV11-3; cdr3_aa: CASSFSIADTDTQYF; cdr3_nt: TGTGCCAGCAGCTTCAGCATTGCGGACACAGATACGCAGTATTTT
d_call: TRBD1; cdr3_length: 17; j_call: TRBJ2-2; clone_size: NA; v_call: TRBV4-3; cdr3_aa: CASSQDLRRGRAGELFF; cdr3_nt: TGCGCCAGCAGCCAAGATTTAAGAAGGGGGCGAGCCGGGGAGCTGTTTTTT
d_call: NA; cdr3_length: 15; j_call: TRBJ1-2; clone_size: NA; v_call: TRBV4-3; cdr3_aa: CASSQVAGVIRGYTF; cdr3_nt: TGCGCCAGCAGCCAAGTCGCAGGGGTTATTCGTGGCTACACCTTC
d_call: TRBD1; cdr3_length: 10; j_call: TRBJ2-1; clone_size: NA; v_call: TRBV12-5; cdr3_aa: CASQGDEQFF; cdr3_nt: TGTGCTTCCCAGGGGGATGAGCAGTTCTTC
d_call: NA; cdr3_length: 16; j_call: TRBJ1-1; clone_size: NA; v_call: TRBV6-5; cdr3_aa: CASSYSRPGFNTEAFF; cdr3_nt: TGTGCCAGCAGTTACTCGAGACCGGGGTTCAACACTGAAGCTTTCTTT
d_call: TRBD1; cdr3_length: 12; j_call: TRBJ1-2; clone_size: NA; v_call: TRBV29-1; cdr3_aa: CSVESGGHGYTF; cdr3_nt: TGCAGCGTTGAATCAGGGGGCCATGGCTACACCTTC
d_call: TRBD1; cdr3_length: 16; j_call: TRBJ1-4; clone_size: NA; v_call: TRBV6-5; cdr3_aa: CASSYGGQGANEKLFF; cdr3_nt: TGTGCCAGCAGTTACGGGGGACAGGGGGCGAATGAAAAACTGTTTTTT
d_call: NA; cdr3_length: 13; j_call: TRBJ2-7; clone_size: NA; v_call: TRBV12-3/TRBV12-4; cdr3_aa: CASSSQGPYEQYF; cdr3_nt: TGTGCCAGCAGTTCACAGGGACCCTACGAGCAGTACTTT
d_call: TRBD1; cdr3_length: 18; j_call: TRBJ2-2; clone_size: few; v_call: TRBV10-1; cdr3_aa: CASSGSQGAIFNTGELFF; cdr3_nt: TGCGCCAGCAGTGGTTCACAGGGGGCCATATTCAACACCGGGGAGCTGTTTTTT
d_call: TRBD2; cdr3_length: 15; j_call: TRBJ2-5; clone_size: NA; v_call: TRBV6-2/TRBV6-3; cdr3_aa: CASSYSLAGDETQYF; cdr3_nt: TGTGCCAGCAGTTACTCTTTAGCGGGAGACGAGACCCAGTACTTC
d_call: TRBD1; cdr3_length: 12; j_call: TRBJ1-2; clone_size: once; v_call: TRBV29-1; cdr3_aa: CSEGQGAIGYTF; cdr3_nt: TGCAGCGAGGGACAGGGGGCAATTGGCTACACCTTC
d_call: NA; cdr3_length: 17; j_call: TRBJ2-1; clone_size: NA; v_call: TRBV9; cdr3_aa: CASSPGVNVFMGSEQFF; cdr3_nt: TGTGCCAGCAGTCCAGGTGTGAATGTTTTTATGGGGAGTGAGCAGTTCTTC
d_call: NA; cdr3_length: 15; j_call: TRBJ2-3; clone_size: NA; v_call: TRBV3-1/TRBV3-2; cdr3_aa: CASSQTGVVGDTQYF; cdr3_nt: TGTGCCAGCAGCCAAACCGGGGTTGTCGGAGATACGCAGTATTTT
d_call: TRBD2; cdr3_length: 15; j_call: TRBJ2-1; clone_size: NA; v_call: TRBV7-9; cdr3_aa: CASSRALAGVSEQFF; cdr3_nt: TGTGCCAGCAGCCGTGCGCTAGCGGGAGTAAGTGAGCAGTTCTTC
d_call: TRBD1; cdr3_length: 15; j_call: TRBJ2-1; clone_size: NA; v_call: TRBV5-1; cdr3_aa: CASSSGLTGYNEQFF; cdr3_nt: TGCGCCAGCAGCTCCGGGTTGACAGGGTACAATGAGCAGTTCTTC
d_call: NA; cdr3_length: 13; j_call: TRBJ1-6; clone_size: NA; v_call: TRBV30; cdr3_aa: CAWTDRGNSPLHF; cdr3_nt: TGTGCCTGGACGGACCGGGGGAATTCACCCCTCCACTTT
d_call: NA; cdr3_length: 14; j_call: TRBJ2-3; clone_size: NA; v_call: TRBV18; cdr3_aa: CASSPRRGEDTQYF; cdr3_nt: TGTGCCAGCTCCCCGCGGCGGGGCGAGGATACGCAGTATTTT
d_call: TRBD2; cdr3_length: 16; j_call: TRBJ2-3; clone_size: once; v_call: TRBV9; cdr3_aa: CASSQTSGTLTHTQYF; cdr3_nt: TGTGCCAGCAGCCAAACTAGCGGGACCCTCACACATACGCAGTATTTT
d_call: NA; cdr3_length: 17; j_call: TRBJ2-5; clone_size: NA; v_call: TRBV4-1; cdr3_aa: CASSRGAGQTNQETQYF; cdr3_nt: TGCGCCAGCAGCAGGGGCGCGGGACAGACAAATCAAGAGACCCAGTACTTC
d_call: NA; cdr3_length: 13; j_call: TRBJ1-1; clone_size: NA; v_call: TRBV5-6; cdr3_aa: CASSLPTGTEAFF; cdr3_nt: TGTGCCAGCAGCTTACCAACAGGGACCGAAGCTTTCTTT
d_call: TRBD2; cdr3_length: 16; j_call: TRBJ2-2; clone_size: NA; v_call: TRBV4-2; cdr3_aa: CASSQDRAGEGGELFF; cdr3_nt: TGTGCCAGCAGCCAAGATCGTGCGGGAGAGGGGGGGGAGCTGTTTTTT
d_call: NA; cdr3_length: 17; j_call: TRBJ1-5; clone_size: NA; v_call: TRBV28; cdr3_aa: CASSLVRGVYSNQPQHF; cdr3_nt: TGTGCCAGCAGTTTAGTCAGGGGAGTTTACAGCAATCAGCCCCAGCATTTT
d_call: TRBD2; cdr3_length: 16; j_call: TRBJ2-7; clone_size: NA; v_call: TRBV5-1; cdr3_aa: CASSWGLAGATYEQYF; cdr3_nt: TGCGCCAGCAGCTGGGGCTTAGCGGGAGCTACCTACGAGCAGTACTTC
d_call: NA; cdr3_length: 15; j_call: TRBJ1-4; clone_size: NA; v_call: TRBV10-3; cdr3_aa: CAISAGGSTNEKLFF; cdr3_nt: TGTGCCATCAGTGCGGGGGGCTCGACTAATGAAAAACTGTTTTTT
d_call: NA; cdr3_length: 12; j_call: TRBJ2-5; clone_size: NA; v_call: TRBV5-4; cdr3_aa: CASSEDIETQYF; cdr3_nt: TGTGCCAGCAGCGAGGACATCGAGACCCAGTACTTC
d_call: NA; cdr3_length: 13; j_call: TRBJ1-1; clone_size: NA; v_call: TRBV6-5; cdr3_aa: CAIKDTLNTEAFF; cdr3_nt: TGTGCCATCAAGGACACATTGAACACTGAAGCTTTCTTT
d_call: NA; cdr3_length: 13; j_call: TRBJ2-5; clone_size: NA; v_call: TRBV27; cdr3_aa: CASSWGVTETQYF; cdr3_nt: TGTGCCAGCAGTTGGGGAGTCACGGAGACCCAGTACTTC
d_call: NA; cdr3_length: 11; j_call: TRBJ1-2; clone_size: NA; v_call: TRBV2; cdr3_aa: CASSEAQGLTF; cdr3_nt: TGTGCCAGCTCCGAAGCACAGGGATTAACCTTC